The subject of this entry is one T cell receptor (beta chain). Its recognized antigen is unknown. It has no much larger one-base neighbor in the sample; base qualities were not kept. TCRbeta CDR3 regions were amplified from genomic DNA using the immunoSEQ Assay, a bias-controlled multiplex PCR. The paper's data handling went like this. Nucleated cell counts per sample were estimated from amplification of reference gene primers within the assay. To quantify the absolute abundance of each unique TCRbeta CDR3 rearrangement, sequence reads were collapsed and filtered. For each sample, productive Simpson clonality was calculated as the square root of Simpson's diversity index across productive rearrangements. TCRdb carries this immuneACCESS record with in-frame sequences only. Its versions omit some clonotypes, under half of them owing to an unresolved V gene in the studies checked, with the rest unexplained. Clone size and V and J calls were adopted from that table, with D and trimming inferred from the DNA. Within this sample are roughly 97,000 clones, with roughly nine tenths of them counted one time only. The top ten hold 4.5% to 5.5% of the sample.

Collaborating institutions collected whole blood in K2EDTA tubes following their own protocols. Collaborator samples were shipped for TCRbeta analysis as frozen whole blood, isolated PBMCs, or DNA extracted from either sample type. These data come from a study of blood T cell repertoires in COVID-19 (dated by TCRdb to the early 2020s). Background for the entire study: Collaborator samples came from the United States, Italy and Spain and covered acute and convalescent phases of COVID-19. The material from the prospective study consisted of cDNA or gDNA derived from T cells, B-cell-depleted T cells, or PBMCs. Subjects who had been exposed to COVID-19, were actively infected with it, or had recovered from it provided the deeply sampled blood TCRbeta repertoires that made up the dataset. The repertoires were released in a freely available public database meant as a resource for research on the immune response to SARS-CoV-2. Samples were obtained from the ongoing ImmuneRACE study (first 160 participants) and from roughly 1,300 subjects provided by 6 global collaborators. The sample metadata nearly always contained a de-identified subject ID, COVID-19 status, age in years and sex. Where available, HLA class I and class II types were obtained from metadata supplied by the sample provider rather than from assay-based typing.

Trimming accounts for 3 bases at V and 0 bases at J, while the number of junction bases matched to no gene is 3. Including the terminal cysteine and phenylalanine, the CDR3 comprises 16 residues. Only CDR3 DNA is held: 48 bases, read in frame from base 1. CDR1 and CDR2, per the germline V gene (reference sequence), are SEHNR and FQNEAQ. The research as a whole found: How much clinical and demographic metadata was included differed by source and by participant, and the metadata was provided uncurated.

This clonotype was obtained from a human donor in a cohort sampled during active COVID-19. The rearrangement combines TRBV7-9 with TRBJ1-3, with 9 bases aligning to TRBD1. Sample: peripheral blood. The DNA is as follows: TGTGCCAGCAGCTTTTTGACAGGGGGCTCTGGAAACACCATATATTTT. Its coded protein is CASSFLTGGSGNTIYF.